The clone carrying this TCR beta chain has only a few counts. Its antigen is not known. This sample is drawn from a study of post-analysis software for immune sequencing data. Germline lookup yields CDR1 SEHNR and CDR2 FQNEAQ (reference sequence). The CDR3 is 14 residues long. The V end was cut by 3 bases, the J end by 4 bases, with 10 bases between. Built from TCR beta cDNA, the libraries had unique molecular identifiers in them. TCRdb reanalysed the PCR reads using MiXCR and keeps one entry per CDR3 protein. The sample comprises approximately 660,000 distinct CDR3 sequences, 59% of which are singletons, and roughly 10% rests with the top ten. Study outcomes and limitations: Five TRBV segments, including TRBV5-6, TRBV5-1 and TRBV20-1, were more frequent in patients than controls.

This TCR was recovered from a girl aged 2-9 years with multiple sclerosis. The chain uses TRBV7-9 and TRBJ2-1; maybe TRBD1 (6 bases). Sequenced: blood. CDR3 amino acids: CASSFRTEYNEQFF. The CDR3 DNA sequence: TGTGCCAGCAGCTTCCGGACAGAATACAATGAGCAGTTCTTC.